Listed below are T cell receptor beta chains from one sample, sequenced in a study of blood T cells in healthy people across ages. TCRdb called the 5' RACE reads again in MiXCR, with one record for every CDR3 protein. This sample has 850,000 to 1,000,000 distinct CDR3 sequences; roughly half occur once, and the top ten carry about 21%. Input material: blood. The receptor source for this set is a woman in her sixties in good health. CDR3s include the opening cysteine and the closing phenylalanine or tryptophan. D genes are given only for firm matches. Not every row has a clone size; where given, it reads once, few, many or a size class.

clone size: -; V gene: TRBV28; D gene: -; J gene: TRBJ2-3; CDR3 protein: CASSLPQGSDTQYF; CDR3 DNA: TGTGCCAGCAGTCTGCCACAGGGATCGGATACGCAGTATTTT
clone size: -; V gene: TRBV7-2; D gene: TRBD2; J gene: TRBJ2-3; CDR3 protein: CASSFSGSPGDTQYF; CDR3 DNA: TGTGCCAGCAGCTTTAGCGGGAGCCCGGGAGATACGCAGTATTTT
clone size: -; V gene: TRBV28; D gene: -; J gene: TRBJ2-5; CDR3 protein: CASRQKTEKAQETQYF; CDR3 DNA: TGTGCCAGCAGGCAAAAAACAGAGAAGGCTCAAGAGACCCAGTACTTC
clone size: -; V gene: TRBV6-5; D gene: -; J gene: TRBJ1-2; CDR3 protein: CASSCEGYGYTF; CDR3 DNA: TGTGCCAGCAGTTGCGAGGGGTATGGCTACACCTTC
clone size: -; V gene: TRBV28; D gene: TRBD1; J gene: TRBJ2-7; CDR3 protein: CSAWDRPYEQYF; CDR3 DNA: TGTTCCGCTTGGGACAGGCCCTACGAGCAGTACTTC
clone size: few; V gene: TRBV5-1; D gene: TRBD2; J gene: TRBJ2-5; CDR3 protein: CASSWGTSPQYF; CDR3 DNA: TGCGCCAGCAGCTGGGGGACTAGCCCCCAGTACTTC
clone size: -; V gene: TRBV7-9; D gene: -; J gene: TRBJ2-1; CDR3 protein: CASTRIGTRHNEQFF; CDR3 DNA: TGTGCCAGCACCCGAATCGGAACTAGACACAATGAGCAGTTCTTC
clone size: once; V gene: TRBV27; D gene: -; J gene: TRBJ1-2; CDR3 protein: CASSSGGRPPYGYTF; CDR3 DNA: TGTGCCAGCAGCTCGGGGGGCAGGCCTCCTTATGGCTACACCTTC
clone size: -; V gene: TRBV9; D gene: TRBD2; J gene: TRBJ2-7; CDR3 protein: CASNPAGSVGEQYF; CDR3 DNA: TGTGCCAGCAACCCAGCGGGGTCCGTGGGGGAGCAGTACTTC
clone size: -; V gene: TRBV28; D gene: -; J gene: TRBJ2-4; CDR3 protein: CASSPTALDRKQYF; CDR3 DNA: TGTGCCAGCAGTCCTACCGCCCTGGACAGAAAGCAGTACTTC
clone size: -; V gene: TRBV24-1; D gene: -; J gene: TRBJ2-3; CDR3 protein: CATSANGDRPDTRYF; CDR3 DNA: TGTGCCACCAGTGCCAACGGGGACCGGCCAGATACGCGGTATTTT
clone size: -; V gene: TRBV28; D gene: TRBD1; J gene: TRBJ2-6; CDR3 protein: CATKTGTGANVLTF; CDR3 DNA: TGTGCCACCAAGACAGGGACTGGGGCCAACGTCCTGACTTTC
clone size: -; V gene: TRBV7-2; D gene: TRBD2; J gene: TRBJ2-7; CDR3 protein: CASSLELAGGNEQYF; CDR3 DNA: TGTGCCAGCAGCTTAGAGCTAGCGGGAGGTAATGAGCAGTACTTC
clone size: -; V gene: TRBV28; D gene: TRBD2; J gene: TRBJ2-7; CDR3 protein: CASSRLAPPYEQYF; CDR3 DNA: TGTGCCAGCAGTCGACTAGCGCCTCCGTACGAGCAGTACTTC
clone size: -; V gene: TRBV25-1; D gene: -; J gene: TRBJ2-7; CDR3 protein: CASSESVREQYF; CDR3 DNA: TGTGCCAGCAGTGAATCGGTCCGAGAGCAGTACTTC
clone size: few; V gene: TRBV5-1; D gene: TRBD1; J gene: TRBJ2-4; CDR3 protein: CASSTGTGQIGWYF; CDR3 DNA: TGCGCCAGCAGTACCGGGACAGGGCAAATCGGTTGGTACTTC
clone size: -; V gene: TRBV20-1; D gene: TRBD1; J gene: TRBJ2-5; CDR3 protein: CSAWDRVQETQYF; CDR3 DNA: TGCAGTGCTTGGGACAGGGTCCAGGAGACCCAGTACTTC
clone size: -; V gene: TRBV29-1; D gene: -; J gene: TRBJ1-2; CDR3 protein: CSVEGSWGEAGYTF; CDR3 DNA: TGCAGCGTTGAAGGTTCCTGGGGGGAGGCGGGCTACACCTTC
clone size: -; V gene: TRBV7-2; D gene: -; J gene: TRBJ2-3; CDR3 protein: CASSLGTVGDTQYF; CDR3 DNA: TGTGCCAGCAGCTTAGGCACAGTTGGGGATACGCAGTATTTT
clone size: -; V gene: TRBV2; D gene: -; J gene: TRBJ2-5; CDR3 protein: CASIRDLGETQYF; CDR3 DNA: TGTGCCAGCATTAGGGATTTGGGAGAGACCCAGTACTTC
clone size: once; V gene: TRBV28; D gene: -; J gene: TRBJ1-1; CDR3 protein: CASSLSNTRTEAFF; CDR3 DNA: TGTGCCAGCAGTTTATCGAATACTAGGACTGAAGCTTTCTTT
clone size: few; V gene: TRBV7-2; D gene: TRBD2; J gene: TRBJ2-1; CDR3 protein: CASSSALLAVKYNEQFF; CDR3 DNA: TGTGCCAGCAGCTCCGCACTTCTAGCGGTCAAATACAATGAGCAGTTCTTC